This T cell receptor (beta chain) was identified during a study of blood T cell repertoires in COVID-19. Study summary: The United States, Italy and Spain were the sources of the acute and convalescent COVID-19 samples.

Concerning this clone itself: The sample has other DNA sequences that encode this CDR3 too.

Some clones are missing from TCRdb's copy, which holds only in-frame ones; the method was immunoSEQ multiplex PCR. The sample carries about 670,000 clones, around 89% recorded once. Deletions cut 0 bases from V and 4 bases from J, with 7 bases between. The CDR3 is 13 amino acids. Germline V gene data show CDR1 as SGDLS and CDR2 as YYNGEE. The clonotype comes from a woman younger than 30 with acute or convalescent COVID-19. Sequenced sample: peripheral blood. The genes are TRBV9 and TRBJ1-1; D is perhaps TRBD1 (5 bases). In DNA, the CDR3 is TGTGCCAGCAGCGTAGGTAGGGGCACTGAAGCTTTCTTT. It yields the protein CASSVGRGTEAFF.